Below, 12 T cell receptor beta chains from the same sample are listed, as sequenced in a study of T cells after yellow fever vaccination. TCRdb called the 5' RACE reads again in MiXCR, with one record for every CDR3 protein. The table records about 360,000 distinct CDR3 sequences, roughly 6.1% of them present only once. The material was PBMCs, obtained 5 days after the yellow fever booster vaccination. The receptors here all came from a man under 40 who received the YFV17D yellow fever vaccine.

This clonotype was seen at least ten times. This rearrangement joins TRBV20-1 to TRBJ2-3, with a tentative D call TRBD1 (6 bases). Trimming cost V 0 bases and J 4 bases, with 14 bases left between them. CDR3 length equals 15 residues. CDR1 and CDR2 (germline): DFQATT, SNEGSKA (reference sequence). The CDR3 reads CSARDLQGFADTQYF. CDR3 nucleotide sequence: TGCAGTGCTAGAGATCTCCAGGGGTTCGCAGATACGCAGTATTTT.

This clonotype turned up a few times. The chain carries TRBV12-3 or TRBV12-4 and TRBJ2-2; 8 bases map to TRBD2. CDR3 size: 16 residues. The trim removed 6 bases at V and 4 bases at J, leaving 10 bases unmatched. The DNA of the CDR3 is TGTGCCAGCAGCCCCGGGCGGGAGGTTGGCACCGGGGAGCTGTTTTTT. This gives the protein CASSPGREVGTGELFF.

This chain joins TRBV6-5 and TRBJ2-2, with D perhaps given as TRBD1 or TRBD2 (5 bases each). From germline, CDR1 is MNHEY and CDR2 SVGAGI. V gave up 0 bases and J gave up 6 bases, with 11 bases separating them. CDR3 length equals 15 residues. The CDR3 reads CASSYSNRDAGELFF. CDR3 nucleotide sequence: TGTGCCAGCAGTTACTCGAATCGGGACGCCGGGGAGCTGTTTTTT.

At least ten counts were recorded for this clonotype. The V and J genes are TRBV7-2 and TRBJ2-1; 11 positions match TRBD2. With V trimmed by 3 bases and J by 9 bases, 7 bases remained unmatched. The CDR3 totals 15 residues. The germline V gene encodes CDR1 SGHTA and CDR2 FQGNSA. The chain's CDR3 is CASSFGLAGGAEQFF. The CDR3 DNA reads TGTGCCAGCAGCTTCGGGCTAGCGGGAGGAGCTGAGCAGTTCTTC.

This clonotype was observed many times. The chain links TRBV4-2 to TRBJ2-1; D gene uncertain. V lost 1 base and J 1 base, leaving 8 bases between the germline ends. CDR3 size: 15 residues. Germline V gene lookup returns CDR1 LGHNA and CDR2 YNFKEQ. In nucleotides, the CDR3 is TGTGCCAGCAGCCAAGGAGGTATATCCTACAATGAGCAGTTCTTC. Encoded protein: CASSQGGISYNEQFF.

This clonotype was observed a few times. V is TRBV4-3 and J is TRBJ2-3; 8 bases align to TRBD1. CDR3 length equals 16 residues. The V gene's germline CDR1 is LGHNA and CDR2 YSLEER. V dropped 5 bases and J dropped 4; count of bases not matched to a gene: 11. CDR3 bases: TGCGCCAGCAGCGCCGCCGGGACAGGAGCCCCAGATACGCAGTATTTT. This sequence encodes CASSAAGTGAPDTQYF.

This clonotype was seen a few times. V and J are TRBV20-1 and TRBJ2-5; D is perhaps TRBD1 or TRBD2 (5 bases each). Looked up from germline, CDR1 is DFQATT and CDR2 is SNEGSKA (reference sequence). The CDR3 runs 12 residues. CDR3 residues: CSHSRGEKTQYF. In DNA form, the CDR3 reads TGCAGCCACTCTAGGGGAGAAAAGACCCAGTACTTC.

The chain recombines TRBV12-3 or TRBV12-4 with TRBJ1-6; D remains ambiguous. The CDR3 runs to 15 residues. V lost 6 bases and J lost 0, with 9 bases in between. CDR3 residues: CASSQHSSYNSPLHF. The CDR3 DNA sequence: TGTGCCAGCAGCCAACACAGCTCCTATAATTCACCCCTCCACTTT.

The V and J genes are TRBV12-3 or TRBV12-4 and TRBJ2-6; no clear D gene. The CDR3 is 15 amino acids. Trimming shortened V by 6 bases and J by 1 base, and 10 bases separated the two germline ends. CDR3 in DNA: TGTGCCAGCAGCCCGGATGGGTCTGGGGCCAACGTCCTGACTTTC. Translation gives CASSPDGSGANVLTF.

This chain connects TRBV6-2 or TRBV6-3 to TRBJ2-6; D tentatively reads TRBD1 or TRBD2 (5 bases each). Trimming removed 7 bases from V and 2 bases from J, with 12 bases in between. Germline V gene sequence: CDR1 MNHEY, CDR2 SVGEGT. CDR3 length: 15 amino acids. For the CDR3, the DNA is TGTGCCAGCACTCGCCGAGGGGCTGGGGCCAACGTCCTGACTTTC. Translated: CASTRRGAGANVLTF.

The rearrangement links TRBV28 to TRBJ2-4, with a possible D match to TRBD2 (6 bases). V was trimmed by 5 bases and J by 8 bases, leaving 13 bases between them. Germline CDR1 reads MDHEN; CDR2 reads SYDVKM. The CDR3 contains 13 residues. CDR3 sequence reads: CASSTRGADIQYF. The CDR3 coding sequence is TGTGCCAGCAGTACACGCGGGGCGGACATTCAGTACTTC.

This clonotype was seen only a few times. The genes are TRBV11-1 and TRBJ2-3; TRBD2 aligns across 10 bases. There are 22 residues in the CDR3. Germline CDR1 reads SGHAT; CDR2 reads FQDESV (reference sequence). The trim removed 0 bases at V and 3 bases at J, leaving 21 bases unmatched. CDR3 in DNA: TGTGCCAGCAGCTTAGCTAGCGGGAGGTTGGAGGGAAAGAATTGGTTTACAGATACGCAGTATTTT. Protein product: CASSLASGRLEGKNWFTDTQYF. The entire variable domain, with the rest obtained from reference TRBV11-1 and TRBJ2-3, is as follows: EAEVAQSPRYKITEKSQAVAFWCDPISGHATLYWYRQILGQGPELLVQFQDESVVDDSQLPKDRFSAERLKGVDSTLKIQPAELGDSAMYLCASSLASGRLEGKNWFTDTQYFGPGTRLTVL.